This TCR beta chain was sequenced for a study of CD8 T cells in ankylosing spondylitis (dated by TCRdb to about 2017). About the study as a whole: The study set out to find disease-linked TCR variants by profiling T cell receptor beta repertoires in ankylosing spondylitis patients and healthy donors. The full study cohort comprised some 27 ankylosing spondylitis patients and some 110 healthy donors. Samples of peripheral blood were taken, and for ankylosing spondylitis patients, synovial fluid was collected as well. Study-wide conclusions, independent of this receptor: Significant enrichment of the disease-linked clones was reported in matched synovial fluid samples from ankylosing spondylitis patients. Blood from ankylosing spondylitis patients appeared to be characterized by a TCR beta motif composed of 7 to 9 highly homologous amino acid variants. In peripheral blood, the disease-linked clones were found at relatively low frequencies and had a CD8+ phenotype. Some motif variants were previously reported in synovial fluid and blood of reactive arthritis patients, suggesting common disease-initiation mechanisms.

V ends up 4 bases short and J 9 bases short, with an unmatched junction base count of 5. Per the germline V gene (reference sequence), LNHDA is the CDR1 and SQIVND is the CDR2. Its CDR3 holds 14 amino acids, cysteine through phenylalanine. Kept here is only the CDR3 DNA, which spans 42 bases and is read in frame from base 1. The data were produced on an Illumina HiSeq 2500. Quantitative 5'-RACE with molecular barcodes was the method used to prepare the TCR beta libraries. The paper's data handling went like this. A new computational method based on a probabilistic model of VDJ rearrangement was used to identify disease-linked TCR variants. TCRdb itself trimmed the public reads at Q25 with fastp, ran MiXCR and retained productive beta chains. Identical CDR3 proteins give one entry, which carries the most common genes and DNA. Clone size and V and J calls follow TCRdb, not the original study. The sample profile shows 250,000 to 350,000 distinct CDR3 sequences; 20% of them were found once. Under 4% of the sample rests with the top ten.

In regard to this clonotype: Its antigen is unknown. Per-nucleotide qualities are absent, and no much larger clonotype sits a single base away.

The rearrangement joined TRBV19 to TRBJ2-1; TRBD2 matches 11 bases in the middle. Material: blood, either unsorted or a sorted T cell fraction (not recorded which). The clonotype was recovered from a female donor with ankylosing spondylitis or in good health (not recorded which). The nucleotide sequence is TGTGCCAGTAGTACACTAGCGGGAGAGGGTGAGCAGTTCTTC. It translates to CASSTLAGEGEQFF.